The present T cell receptor (beta chain) was sequenced within a study of CD8 T cells in Susac syndrome. An input of roughly 0.5 to 1 ug of RNA was subjected to reverse transcription using random hexamers. Across 54 Vbeta and 13 Jbeta, TCR beta CDR3 was amplified with immunoSEQ multiplex PCR. TCRdb re-called the immunoSEQ multiplex PCR reads with MiXCR, one entry per CDR3 protein. The sample contains approximately 280,000 distinct CDR3 sequences, about 85% of which appear only once. The multiple sclerosis control cohort comprised treatment-naive individuals presenting with stable or active relapsing-remitting disease. CDR3 length: 15 amino acids. Germline CDR1 and CDR2: MNHEY and SVGAGI. V was trimmed by 3 bases and J by 0 bases, leaving 9 bases between them.

Sequencing was performed on CD8+ T cells from PBMCs. The receptor was derived from a human donor with multiple sclerosis. The rearrangement joins TRBV6-5 to TRBJ2-1, with D tentatively TRBD1 (6 bases). The CDR3 region has the DNA TGTGCCAGCAGTTATACAGGGTCCTCCTACAATGAGCAGTTCTTC. It yields the protein CASSYTGSSYNEQFF.